The 5 T cell receptor beta chains below were found in one sample sequenced in a study of shared clonotypes between healthy human individuals (dated by TCRdb to the early 2020s). Library preparation employed the immunoSEQ multiplex PCR assay. Sourced from immuneACCESS, this table was stored by TCRdb with only in-frame sequences that have V and J called. A share of the clones is absent; for the studies checked, an unresolved V gene accounts for under half, and the remainder has no known explanation. Across this sample there are over 2,000,000 clones, with 93% seen only once. Around 1.7% of the sample is in the top ten clones. For the CD8 naive samples, CD45RO-negative cells were positively selected for CCR7, yielding a CD45RA+CCR7+ population from which TemRA cells were excluded. Material for sequencing was naive CD8+ T cells from PBMCs. The cell subset or site tag for this specimen amounts to: CD45RA+CCR7+. These TCRs come from a man aged 18 to 35 in good health. Some clones in this sample may be carry-over from other donors' samples.

The chain couples TRBV6-5 to TRBJ2-5; D gene unclear. The length of the CDR3 is 15 residues. V shed 4 bases and J shed 5 bases, with 17 bases lying between them. Germline CDR1 MNHEY, CDR2 SVGAGI. The chain's CDR3 is CASSSRRVDKETQYF. The CDR3, as DNA: TGTGCCAGCAGTTCCAGACGAGTAGATAAGGAGACCCAGTACTTC.

In its sample, this clone was seen once. Additional DNA sequences in this sample encode the identical CDR3. This chain joins TRBV7-9 and TRBJ2-1; tentative D call: TRBD1 (6 bases). There are 11 residues in the CDR3. CDR1 is SEHNR, CDR2 FQNEAQ, per germline (reference sequence). Trimming removed 5 bases from V and 10 bases from J, with 9 bases in between. CDR3 amino acids: CASSPGTEQFF. As DNA, the CDR3 is TGTGCCAGCAGCCCTGGGACAGAGCAGTTCTTC.

J is TRBJ2-2 and V is TRBV29-1; 7 nucleotides match TRBD1. The germline CDR1 and CDR2 sequences are SQVTM and ANQGSEA. With 6 bases clipped from V and 4 bases from J, the junction kept 2 bases outside the gene matches. This CDR3 spans 12 amino acids. CDR3 amino acids: CSVKGATGELFF. DNA of the CDR3: TGCAGCGTCAAGGGGGCCACCGGGGAGCTGTTTTTT.

The rearrangement joins TRBV15 to TRBJ2-7, with 7 positions matching TRBD1. Germline-derived CDR1 and CDR2 are LNHNV and YYDKDF (reference sequence). V lost 4 bases and J lost 1; bases outside the gene matches: 7. This CDR3 has 15 residues. In nucleotides, the CDR3 is TGTGCCACCAGCACAAGGACAGGAATTTCCTACGAGCAGTACTTC. This translates into CATSTRTGISYEQYF.

This clone was detected only a few times. The chain has TRBV7-9 and TRBJ2-7; no firm D call. The germline V gene encodes CDR1 SEHNR and CDR2 FQNEAQ (reference sequence). Between the trimmed V and J ends, which lost 2 bases and 1 base, there was a span of 6 bases. The CDR3 totals 13 residues. The CDR3 is CASSLSPSYEQYF. CDR3 nucleotides: TGTGCCAGCAGCTTATCCCCATCCTACGAGCAGTACTTC.